This T cell receptor (beta chain) stems from a study of T cells in Graves' hyperthyroidism and ophthalmopathy. The germline V and J ends were trimmed by 8 bases and 0 bases, with 14 bases remaining between them. CDR1 is MDHEN and CDR2 is SYDVKM in the germline V gene. The CDR3 is made up of 15 amino acids. Authors of the study amplified TCR beta CDR3 regions from RNA transcripts. HTBI primers were used for first-round RT-PCR of the TCR CDR3. TCRdb reanalysed the multiplex PCR reads using MiXCR and keeps one entry per CDR3 protein. The top ten hold 26% of the sample, which has 450,000 to 650,000 distinct CDR3 sequences, more than 20% seen once.

This TCR was sampled from a man in his late teens or twenties with Graves' hyperthyroidism. Input material: blood. The chain combines TRBV28 with TRBJ1-5; tentatively, D is TRBD1 (5 bases). CDR3 in amino acids: CASRTTGRSNQPQHF. CDR3 bases: TGTGCCAGCCGAACCACAGGTCGTAGCAATCAGCCCCAGCATTTT.